This paragraph reports one T cell receptor beta chain. Germline CDR1 is SGHAT and CDR2 is FQNNGV. The J segment lost 2 bases and the V segment lost 5 bases, leaving 6 bases of the junction unmatched. The CDR3 covers 15 residues. This entry is derived from a study of blood T cell repertoires in COVID-19. Study at large: The origin of the acute and convalescent COVID-19 samples was the United States, Italy and Spain. PBMCs, B-cell-depleted T cells, or T cells were the source of the cDNA or gDNA that made up the material.

As processed by the authors: Reference gene primer amplification in the assay estimated nucleated cell counts. The repertoire was sequenced with immunoSEQ multiplex PCR; TCRdb's copy has only in-frame clones and lacks some. D and trimming were read from the DNA, whereas the V and J calls and clone size are those reported in that table. The profile shows under 300,000 clones, 82% of them singletons. Sequenced input: peripheral blood. The chain has TRBV11-2 and TRBJ2-7; 10 nucleotides agree with TRBD1. The TCR was taken from a woman younger than 35 with acute or convalescent COVID-19. CDR3 nucleotide sequence: TGTGCCAGCAGCGTCCGGGACAGGGGAACCTACGAGCAGTACTTC. As protein: CASSVRDRGTYEQYF.